These 15 T cell receptor beta chains share one sample of origin, sequenced in a study of blood T cell repertoires in COVID-19. Measured with immunoSEQ multiplex PCR; TCRdb has only the in-frame clones, and not every one. The profile shows over 90,000 clones, roughly 80% of them singletons. The sequenced material came from peripheral blood. The receptors derive from a man at least 80 years old with COVID-19, enrolled during active disease.

The CDR3 sequence is CASSQGGGVNTEAFF. CDR3 bases: TGTGCCAGCAGCCAAGGAGGAGGGGTGAACACTGAAGCTTTCTTT. The chain has TRBV14 and TRBJ1-1; weak D call: TRBD1 (5 bases). CDR3 length equals 15 residues. V was cut by 1 base and J by 0 bases, with 9 bases left in between. Germline V gene data show CDR1 as SGHDN and CDR2 as FVKESK.

The genes are TRBV6-1 and TRBJ2-7; 11 positions agree with TRBD2. Per germline, CDR1 MNHNS and CDR2 SASEGT. This CDR3 comprises 16 residues. The V and J ends lost 4 bases and 7 bases, in that order; junction bases with no gene match: 12. The CDR3, as DNA: TGTGCCAGCAGTGGGACCTTTAGCGGGGGGGCCGGGGAGCAGTACTTC. Its translation is CASSGTFSGGAGEQYF.

This chain links TRBV27 with TRBJ1-6, with 8 bases fitting TRBD1. Germline loops: CDR1 MNHEY, CDR2 SMNVEV (reference sequence). This CDR3 has 15 residues. J gave up 8 bases and V 8 bases, and 11 bases lay outside the gene matches. The CDR3 DNA follows: TGTGCCAGCGCCCGAGAGGGACAGGACTATTCACCCCTCCACTTT. Translating gives CASAREGQDYSPLHF.

The gene calls are TRBV30 and TRBJ1-1, with 9 bases lining up with TRBD1. The length of the CDR3 is 13 residues. CDR1 GTSNPN and CDR2 SVGIG come from the germline V gene (reference sequence). After removal of 5 bases from V and 3 bases from J, the junction contained 4 bases not matched to a gene. CDR3 coding DNA: TGTGCCTGGGGCCGGGACAGGGACACTGAAGCTTTCTTT. Its translation is CAWGRDRDTEAFF.

The chain is built from TRBV27 and TRBJ2-3; possible D gene TRBD2, 6 bases. The CDR3 is made up of 14 amino acids. CDR1 is MNHEY, CDR2 SMNVEV, per germline (reference sequence). The V gene lost 2 bases and the J gene lost 0 bases, with 6 bases spanning the gap. The CDR3 spells CASSLGGSTDTQYF. The DNA of the CDR3 is TGTGCCAGCAGTTTAGGAGGGAGCACAGATACGCAGTATTTT.

The chain joins TRBV10-1 to TRBJ2-5; the D gene is possibly TRBD1 (6 bases). This CDR3 comprises 13 residues. Between the trimmed V and J ends, which lost 3 bases and 5 bases, there was a span of 10 bases. CDR1 and CDR2 from the germline V gene are WNHNN and SYGVQD (reference sequence). CDR3 nucleotide sequence: TGCGCCAGCAGTGAATCAGGGGCCGAGACCCAGTACTTC. Translation: CASSESGAETQYF.

The V and J genes are TRBV7-8 and TRBJ1-2, with D perhaps matching TRBD1 (6 bases). Germline loops: CDR1 SGHVS, CDR2 FQNEAQ. The V and J ends lost 5 bases and 5 bases respectively, with 12 bases between them. This CDR3 has 13 amino acids. CDR3 sequence: CASSPTTGYGYTF. The DNA of the CDR3 is TGTGCCAGCAGCCCTACAACAGGGTATGGCTACACCTTC.

The chain carries TRBV28 and TRBJ1-4, with a weak D call TRBD1 (5 bases). The ends were cut back, 4 bases at V and 7 bases at J, with 19 bases in the middle. The germline CDR1 and CDR2 sequences are MDHEN and SYDVKM. The CDR3 runs to 16 residues. CDR3 residues: CASSSKGTSDLEKLFF. The CDR3 DNA is TGTGCCAGCAGTTCAAAGGGGACTTCGGATCTTGAAAAACTGTTTTTT.

The V and J genes are TRBV5-6 and TRBJ2-1, with D tentatively TRBD2 (5 bases). Germline assignment: CDR1 SGHDT and CDR2 YYEEEE. The length of the CDR3 is 19 residues. Trimming removed 0 bases from V and 0 bases from J, with 19 bases in between. In DNA form, the CDR3 reads TGTGCCAGCAGCTTGGGCTCCGGTAGCGCGAACCCCTCCTACAATGAGCAGTTCTTC. It encodes CASSLGSGSANPSYNEQFF.

This chain uses TRBV29-1 with TRBJ2-1; 12 bases match TRBD2. J gave up 0 bases and V 6 bases, and 6 bases lay outside the gene matches. Looked up from germline, CDR1 is SQVTM and CDR2 is ANQGSEA. The CDR3 has 16 residues. CDR3 amino acids: CSVLLAGGASYNEQFF. The CDR3 nucleotides read TGCAGCGTGTTGCTAGCGGGGGGGGCCTCCTACAATGAGCAGTTCTTC.

The chain recombines TRBV2 with TRBJ1-2; 8 bases agree with TRBD1. Germline V gene lookup returns CDR1 SNHLY and CDR2 FYNNEI. Losses at the gene ends were 5 bases for V and 4 bases for J; bases not matched to a gene: 6. The CDR3 runs to 14 residues. This CDR3 is CASSYRGVGYGYTF. The CDR3 DNA reads TGTGCCAGCAGTTACAGGGGGGTCGGCTATGGCTACACCTTC. The variable domain in full, with the rest retrieved from reference TRBV2 and TRBJ1-2, is EPEVTQTPSHQVTQMGQEVILRCVPISNHLYFYWYRQILGQKVEFLVSFYNNEISEKSEIFDDQFSVERPDGSNFTLKIRSTKLEDSAMYFCASSYRGVGYGYTFGSGTRLTVV.

The J gene is TRBJ1-4, the V gene TRBV14; tentative D call: TRBD1 (6 bases). V was trimmed by 4 bases and J by 8 bases, leaving 14 bases between them. Germline CDR1 is SGHDN and CDR2 is FVKESK. The CDR3 sequence is 14 residues long. The CDR3 sequence: CASSPGVNREKLFF. CDR3 nucleotide sequence: TGTGCCAGCAGCCCAGGGGTTAATAGGGAAAAACTGTTTTTT.

In this sample, this clone turned up once. This sequence joins TRBV7-2 and TRBJ2-5; perhaps TRBD2 as D (6 bases). The germline CDR1 and CDR2 sequences are SGHTA and FQGNSA. V lost 2 bases, J lost 5 bases, and 18 bases lay in between. The CDR3 contains 16 residues. CDR3 sequence reads: CASSLSYGGGWETQYF. CDR3 in DNA: TGTGCCAGCAGCTTAAGTTACGGGGGTGGATGGGAGACCCAGTACTTC.

The J gene is TRBJ1-1, the V gene TRBV10-3; D not certain. The CDR3 is 15 amino acids. The V end lost 2 bases, the J end lost 1 base, and 11 bases lay between the germline ends. Looked up from germline, CDR1 is ENHRY and CDR2 is SYGVKD. In DNA form, the CDR3 reads TGTGCCATCAGTGAGGTAGGTGGAGGGAACACTGAAGCTTTCTTT. Its translation is CAISEVGGGNTEAFF.

This sequence joins TRBV13 and TRBJ1-6; TRBD1 aligns across 8 bases. The CDR3 extends over 14 amino acids. V was clipped by 4 bases and J by 9 bases; unmatched bases: 5. CDR1 and CDR2 (germline): PRHDT, FYEKMQ (reference sequence). The CDR3 DNA reads as TGTGCCAGCAGCTGGACAGGGCTAACTTCACCCCTCCACTTT. Amino acids: CASSWTGLTSPLHF. Full variable domain (remainder filled in from reference TRBV13 and TRBJ1-6): AAGVIQSPRHLIKEKRETATLKCYPIPRHDTVYWYQQGPGQDPQFLISFYEKMQSDKGSIPDRFSAQQFSDYHSELNMSSLELGDSALYFCASSWTGLTSPLHFGNGTRLTVT.